A single sample gave rise to the 32 T cell receptor beta chains below, sequenced in a study of cytomegalovirus exposure and HLA in healthy donors. Primers included in the PCR were 60 Vbeta and 13 Jbeta primers. Data came from immunoSEQ multiplex PCR; TCRdb stores just in-frame clones and leaves some out. The sample lists approximately 120,000 clones, under 85% seen once, with roughly 12% in the top ten. The material sequenced was PBMCs. The receptor set was obtained from a woman aged 40 to 55 in good health and CMV-seropositive.

The DNA of the CDR3 is TGTGCCAGCAGCTTGTACAGGGGATCCGAGCAGTACTTC. Translating gives CASSLYRGSEQYF. This chain uses TRBV11-1 with TRBJ2-5, with 7 bases that match TRBD1. The J call is uncertain, as TRBJ2-7 better fits the DNA end. The germline V gene has CDR1 SGHAT and CDR2 FQDESV (reference sequence). This CDR3 has 13 residues.

The rearrangement uses TRBV13 and TRBJ1-1; TRBD1 matches 7 bases. The CDR3 consists of 13 residues. V was pared by 6 bases and J by 7 bases, with 8 bases of the junction left unmatched. In germline, CDR1 is PRHDT, CDR2 FYEKMQ (reference sequence). CDR3 in DNA: TGTGCCAGCAGTAACCGGGACAGCCTTGAAGCTTTCTTT. It specifies CASSNRDSLEAFF.

The chain carries TRBV30 and TRBJ1-5; no firm D call. Germline CDR1 and CDR2: GTSNPN and SVGIG (reference sequence). V shed 2 bases and J shed 3 bases, with 14 bases lying between them. The CDR3 covers 15 residues. CDR3 nucleotide sequence: TGTGCCTGGAGTTCAATTGGAGGCTACAATCAGCCCCAGCATTTT. This translates into CAWSSIGGYNQPQHF.

This clone was recorded only once. The chain joins TRBV19 to TRBJ1-5; the match to TRBD1 covers 7 bases. Per the germline V gene, CDR1 is LNHDA and CDR2 is SQIVND (reference sequence). The CDR3 loop spans 15 amino acids. V was clipped by 6 bases and J by 4 bases; unmatched bases: 9. The CDR3 region is CASRREQGRNQPQHF. As DNA, the CDR3 is TGTGCCAGTAGGCGTGAACAGGGGAGGAATCAGCCCCAGCATTTT. The full variable domain, completed using reference TRBV19 and TRBJ1-5, is DGGITQSPKYLFRKEGQNVTLSCEQNLNHDAMYWYRQDPGQGLRLIYYSQIVNDFQKGDIAEGYSVSREKKESFPLTVTSAQKNPTAFYLCASRREQGRNQPQHFGDGTRLSIL.

This clone was counted only a few times. This chain uses TRBV5-1 with TRBJ2-5; TRBD2 aligns across 13 bases. Germline V lookup: CDR1 SGHRS, CDR2 YFSETQ. The V segment lost 4 bases and the J segment 5 bases; nucleotides outside the gene matches: 5. CDR3 size: 15 residues. The CDR3 here is CASSGLAGEGETQYF. The CDR3 DNA follows: TGCGCCAGCAGCGGACTAGCGGGAGAAGGGGAGACCCAGTACTTC.

The V call is TRBV7-3, the J call TRBJ2-6; a possible D gene is TRBD2 (5 bases). There are 17 residues in the CDR3. Germline V gene sequence: CDR1 SGHTA, CDR2 FQGTGA. V lost 6 bases to trimming and J lost 5 bases, with 20 bases between them. The CDR3 sequence is CASSIEDGRGWANVLTF. The CDR3 DNA sequence: TGTGCCAGCAGTATTGAGGACGGGCGAGGGTGGGCCAACGTCCTGACTTTC.

V is TRBV6-5 and J is TRBJ1-5, with 7 bases lining up with TRBD1. CDR3 length: 15 amino acids. With 5 bases clipped from V and 3 bases from J, the junction kept 7 bases outside the gene matches. Germline values: CDR1 MNHEY, CDR2 SVGAGI. CDR3 loop: CASSRQGRTNQPQHF. The CDR3 DNA follows: TGTGCCAGCAGTCGACAGGGAAGGACCAATCAGCCCCAGCATTTT.

J is TRBJ2-7 and V is TRBV6-1; 7 bases are shared with TRBD1. Losses at the gene ends were 6 bases for V and 1 base for J; bases not matched to a gene: 9. The CDR3 is made up of 15 amino acids. Looked up from germline, CDR1 is MNHNS and CDR2 is SASEGT. The CDR3 sequence is CASSLGGGLSYEQYF. The CDR3 DNA sequence: TGTGCCAGCAGCTTAGGGGGCGGATTGTCCTACGAGCAGTACTTC.

The CDR3 DNA follows: TGTGCCAGCTCAACCAACGGGGGGAACATGAACACTGAAGCTTTCTTT. Translating gives CASSTNGGNMNTEAFF. The chain joins TRBV18 to TRBJ1-1; tentative D call: TRBD1 (5 bases). Germline values: CDR1 KGHSH, CDR2 LQKENI. The ends were cut back, 5 bases at V and 0 bases at J, with 16 bases in the middle. The CDR3 covers 16 residues.

The chain links TRBV2 to TRBJ1-2; 9 nucleotides match TRBD1. With V trimmed by 6 bases and J by 7 bases, 6 bases remained unmatched. From germline, CDR1 is SNHLY and CDR2 FYNNEI. This CDR3 is built from 13 residues. CDR3 sequence (DNA): TGTGCCAGCAGGTCCGGGACAGGGTCTGGCTACACCTTC. This encodes CASRSGTGSGYTF. Full variable domain (outside the CDR3, taken from reference TRBV2 and TRBJ1-2): EPEVTQTPSHQVTQMGQEVILRCVPISNHLYFYWYRQILGQKVEFLVSFYNNEISEKSEIFDDQFSVERPDGSNFTLKIRSTKLEDSAMYFCASRSGTGSGYTFGSGTRLTVV.

The V call is TRBV19, the J call TRBJ1-5, with a weak D call TRBD1 (5 bases). Trimming left V 8 bases short and J 0 bases short, with 14 bases between. The CDR3 sequence is 15 residues long. The germline V gene has CDR1 LNHDA and CDR2 SQIVND (reference sequence). The CDR3 loop is CASRHHRISNQPQHF. The CDR3 coding sequence is TGTGCCAGTCGACACCACAGGATTAGCAATCAGCCCCAGCATTTT.

The V gene is TRBV6-5, the J gene TRBJ2-7; possible D gene TRBD2, 6 bases. Germline V gene lookup returns CDR1 MNHEY and CDR2 SVGAGI. Between the trimmed V and J ends, which lost 5 bases and 2 bases, there was a span of 13 bases. The CDR3 covers 14 residues. The CDR3 reads CASSAEGTTYEQYF. The CDR3 bases are TGTGCCAGCAGTGCGGAGGGCACGACCTACGAGCAGTACTTC.

This chain links TRBV7-8 with TRBJ2-4, with TRBD2 as a possible D gene (5 bases). Between the trimmed V and J ends, which lost 1 base and 9 bases, there was a span of 10 bases. This CDR3 contains 13 residues. Looked up from germline, CDR1 is SGHVS and CDR2 is FQNEAQ. CDR3 loop: CASSLGESGIQYF. In DNA form, the CDR3 reads TGTGCCAGCAGCTTAGGGGAGTCCGGCATTCAGTACTTC.

The J gene is TRBJ2-3, the V gene TRBV7-9, with TRBD2 matching 8 bases. Germline CDR1 is SEHNR and CDR2 is FQNEAQ (reference sequence). The CDR3 consists of 15 residues. Trimming at V came to 5 bases and at J to 2 bases, leaving 6 bases not matched to a gene. CDR3 region: CASSPGTRVTDTQYF. The DNA of the CDR3 is TGTGCCAGCAGCCCCGGGACTAGGGTCACAGATACGCAGTATTTT.

The chain links TRBV30 to TRBJ1-1, with D maybe TRBD1 (6 bases). Germline V CDR1 and CDR2: GTSNPN, SVGIG (reference sequence). V was cut by 0 bases and J by 1 base, with 6 bases left in between. This CDR3 has 13 amino acids. The CDR3 nucleotides are TGTGCCTGGAGTGTACAGGGGAACACTGAAGCTTTCTTT. Protein sequence: CAWSVQGNTEAFF.

The rearrangement joins TRBV25-1 to TRBJ2-7; D remains ambiguous. Germline loops: CDR1 MGHDK, CDR2 SYGVNS. CDR3 length: 11 residues. The ends were cut back, 4 bases at V and 2 bases at J, with 3 bases in the middle. CDR3 in amino acids: CASSATYEQYF. The CDR3 DNA reads as TGTGCCAGCAGTGCCACCTACGAGCAGTACTTC.

The rearrangement joins TRBV2 to TRBJ2-3, with TRBD2 identical over 9 bases. CDR3 size: 17 residues. J was trimmed by 3 bases and V by 5 bases; bases with no gene match: 12. CDR1 is SNHLY, CDR2 FYNNEI, per germline. CDR3 coding DNA: TGTGCCAGCAGTCGCGAGACTAGCGGAGGGAGGACAGATACGCAGTATTTT. This encodes CASSRETSGGRTDTQYF.

The chain recombines TRBV5-4 with TRBJ1-6, with 9 bases aligning to TRBD1. The length of the CDR3 is 15 residues. Germline-derived CDR1 and CDR2 are SGHNT and YYREEE (reference sequence). V shed 4 bases and J 8 bases; nucleotides not matched to a gene: 7. For the CDR3, the DNA is TGTGCCAGCAGCCTGGACAGGGGTGGGCATTCACCCCTCCACTTT. This encodes CASSLDRGGHSPLHF.

This chain joins TRBV5-1 and TRBJ2-5; D is unresolved. Per the germline V gene, CDR1 is SGHRS and CDR2 is YFSETQ. CDR3 length: 15 residues. The V end was cut by 0 bases, the J end by 2 bases, with 11 bases between. The CDR3, as DNA: TGCGCCAGCAGCTTGGCCCTCCAGGTTCAAGAGACCCAGTACTTC. Translating it yields CASSLALQVQETQYF.

The gene calls are TRBV2 and TRBJ2-2, with D possibly TRBD2 on 6 matching bases. The CDR3 loop spans 14 amino acids. The ends were cut back, 4 bases at V and 5 bases at J, with 11 bases in the middle. Germline lookup yields CDR1 SNHLY and CDR2 FYNNEI. The CDR3: CASSGRLDTGELFF. In DNA form, the CDR3 reads TGTGCCAGCAGTGGCCGACTAGATACCGGGGAGCTGTTTTTT. Full variable domain (remainder filled in from reference TRBV2 and TRBJ2-2): EPEVTQTPSHQVTQMGQEVILRCVPISNHLYFYWYRQILGQKVEFLVSFYNNEISEKSEIFDDQFSVERPDGSNFTLKIRSTKLEDSAMYFCASSGRLDTGELFFGEGSRLTVL.

This clone was seen once. The J gene is TRBJ2-2, the V gene TRBV20-1; 7 bases line up with TRBD2. This CDR3 contains 11 residues. V shed 7 bases, J shed 4 bases, and the junction held 0 bases outside the gene matches. Germline values: CDR1 DFQATT, CDR2 SNEGSKA (reference sequence). The CDR3 loop reads CSGTSTGELFF. The CDR3 DNA sequence: TGCAGTGGGACTAGCACCGGGGAGCTGTTTTTT.

The chain links TRBV6-5 to TRBJ2-7; 8 bases fit TRBD1. J lost 7 bases, V lost 0 bases, and 8 bases had no gene match. There are 15 residues in the CDR3. Germline CDR1 reads MNHEY; CDR2 reads SVGAGI. The CDR3 nucleotides are TGTGCCAGCAGTTACTCGACTACAGGGGGGCAAGAGCAGTACTTC. As protein: CASSYSTTGGQEQYF.

V gene TRBV5-4 combines with J gene TRBJ2-7, with 9 bases aligning to TRBD2. Germline V gene data show CDR1 as SGHNT and CDR2 as YYREEE (reference sequence). The trim removed 0 bases at V and 5 bases at J, leaving 0 bases unmatched. The CDR3 covers 13 residues. The CDR3 spells CASSLASGNEQYF. CDR3 nucleotide sequence: TGTGCCAGCAGCTTGGCTAGCGGGAACGAGCAGTACTTC. Drawing the rest from reference TRBV5-4 and TRBJ2-7, the complete variable domain is ETGVTQSPTHLIKTRGQQVTLRCSSQSGHNTVSWYQQALGQGPQFIFQYYREEENGRGNFPPRFSGLQFPNYSSELNVNALELDDSALYLCASSLASGNEQYFGPGTRLTVT.

The V and J genes are TRBV5-5 and TRBJ2-2, with D possibly being TRBD2 (5 bases). V was shortened by 3 bases and J by 9 bases, with 15 bases between the two germline ends. Germline lookup yields CDR1 SGHKS and CDR2 YYEKEE (reference sequence). The length of the CDR3 is 14 residues. CDR3 sequence: CASSWAGLPRELFF. The CDR3 nucleotides read TGTGCCAGCAGCTGGGCGGGTCTACCCCGGGAGCTGTTTTTT.

This chain links TRBV30 with TRBJ2-3; 8 nucleotides match TRBD2. The V gene's germline CDR1 is GTSNPN and CDR2 SVGIG (reference sequence). The CDR3 is made up of 15 amino acids. Trimming cost V 0 bases and J 6 bases; bases outside gene matches: 8. The CDR3 loop is CAWSVGTRSPDTQYF. The CDR3 nucleotides read TGTGCCTGGAGTGTAGGGACTAGATCACCCGATACGCAGTATTTT.

The rearrangement joins TRBV11-2 to TRBJ2-7; 7 nucleotides align to TRBD1. CDR3 length: 16 amino acids. V shed 4 bases and J 3 bases; nucleotides not matched to a gene: 12. Germline CDR1 is SGHAT and CDR2 is FQNNGV. The CDR3 nucleotides are TGTGCCAGCAGCTCCACAGGGAGACAGGGTGGCTACGAGCAGTACTTC. Encoded protein: CASSSTGRQGGYEQYF.

Details on this clone: Other DNA sequences in the same sample also yield this CDR3. The J gene is TRBJ2-3, the V gene TRBV30; no clear D. Germline CDR1 GTSNPN, CDR2 SVGIG (reference sequence). Trimming removed 0 bases at V and 4 bases at J, with 5 bases between. This CDR3 region has 12 residues. In DNA, the CDR3 is TGTGCCTGGAGTGTACTGGCAGATACGCAGTATTTT. This gives the protein CAWSVLADTQYF.

The J gene is TRBJ2-7, the V gene TRBV15, with no clear D. The V and J ends lost 0 bases and 4 bases respectively, with 7 bases between them. In germline, CDR1 is LNHNV, CDR2 YYDKDF (reference sequence). The CDR3 totals 13 residues. CDR3 loop: CATSRDLSYEQYF. Written as DNA, the CDR3 is TGTGCCACCAGCAGAGATCTCAGTTACGAGCAGTACTTC.

This sequence joins TRBV30 and TRBJ2-7; 10 bases are shared with TRBD2. With 4 bases clipped from V and 2 bases from J, the junction kept 17 bases outside the gene matches. Germline V CDR1 and CDR2: GTSNPN, SVGIG (reference sequence). The CDR3 is made up of 18 amino acids. CDR3 loop: CAWTTERVEAGGPYEQYF. The CDR3 nucleotides read TGTGCCTGGACAACCGAGAGGGTTGAAGCGGGAGGGCCCTACGAGCAGTACTTC.

The chain couples TRBV6-4 to TRBJ1-5; no reliable D call. The CDR3 totals 13 residues. Trimming shortened V by 2 bases and J by 7 bases, and 9 bases separated the two germline ends. Germline assignment: CDR1 MRHNA and CDR2 SNTAGT. The CDR3 sequence is CASSDGPWQPQHF. For the CDR3, the DNA is TGTGCCAGCAGTGACGGGCCATGGCAGCCCCAGCATTTT.

The table lists this clone with a few counts. This chain links TRBV28 with TRBJ2-1; 11 bases map to TRBD2. With 6 bases clipped from V and 11 bases from J, the junction kept 9 bases outside the gene matches. The CDR3 runs 14 residues. In germline, CDR1 is MDHEN, CDR2 SYDVKM. The CDR3 nucleotides read TGTGCCAGCAGAGACCGCCTAGCGGGAGGCCAGCAGTTCTTC. Translation gives CASRDRLAGGQQFF.

This clone was observed a few times. The CDR3 DNA reads TGTGCCAGCAGCTTAGGCGGGGGAAGCTCTGGAAACACCATATATTTT. This codes for CASSLGGGSSGNTIYF. The J gene is TRBJ1-3, the V gene TRBV7-2; TRBD1 is a possible D gene (5 bases). Per the germline V gene, CDR1 is SGHTA and CDR2 is FQGNSA. V shed 1 base and J shed 0 bases, with 10 bases lying between them. This CDR3 is 16 amino acids long.